A selection of T cell receptor beta chains follows, all from one sample in a study of brain T cells in children with intractable seizures. Profiling relied on immunoSEQ multiplex PCR, and the TCRdb table lists in-frame clones only, not all of them. The sample records 340,000 or so clones, about 93% being singletons. The material sequenced was peripheral blood, taken less than 6 months after surgery. Source of these receptors: a boy younger than two with tuberous sclerosis and intractable seizures. Both conserved end residues are part of each CDR3. The order of the fields is D gene, clone size, J gene, CDR3 length, V gene, CDR3 protein, CDR3 DNA. A D gene is named only where the DNA matches it firmly. Clone size is not always given. Where it is, it says once, few, many or a class for expanded clones.

d_call: -
clone_size: -
j_call: TRBJ2-7
cdr3_length: 11
v_call: TRBV20-1
cdr3_aa: CSVDGSYEQYF
cdr3_nt: TGCAGTGTCGACGGTTCCTACGAGCAGTACTTC

d_call: TRBD1
clone_size: -
j_call: TRBJ1-5
cdr3_length: 14
v_call: TRBV19
cdr3_aa: CASSWTGDNQPQHF
cdr3_nt: TGTGCCAGTAGTTGGACAGGGGACAATCAGCCCCAGCATTTT

d_call: TRBD2
clone_size: -
j_call: TRBJ2-1
cdr3_length: 14
v_call: TRBV27
cdr3_aa: CASSLGLDYNEQFF
cdr3_nt: TGTGCCAGCAGTTTAGGACTAGATTACAATGAGCAGTTCTTC

d_call: -
clone_size: -
j_call: TRBJ1-5
cdr3_length: 14
v_call: TRBV2
cdr3_aa: CASTGTSRNQPQHF
cdr3_nt: TGTGCCAGCACAGGGACATCGCGCAATCAGCCCCAGCATTTT

d_call: -
clone_size: once
j_call: TRBJ1-4
cdr3_length: 15
v_call: TRBV5-8
cdr3_aa: CASSWGGGRNEKLFF
cdr3_nt: TGTGCCAGCAGCTGGGGCGGGGGGCGTAATGAAAAACTGTTTTTT

d_call: -
clone_size: -
j_call: TRBJ2-3
cdr3_length: 12
v_call: TRBV6-1
cdr3_aa: CASSEAGDTQYF
cdr3_nt: TGTGCCAGCAGTGAAGCGGGGGATACGCAGTATTTT

d_call: TRBD1
clone_size: -
j_call: TRBJ2-7
cdr3_length: 16
v_call: TRBV15
cdr3_aa: CATSGGGTGNPYEQYF
cdr3_nt: TGTGCCACCAGCGGGGGAGGGACAGGGAACCCCTACGAGCAGTACTTC

d_call: TRBD2
clone_size: -
j_call: TRBJ2-3
cdr3_length: 17
v_call: TRBV6-1
cdr3_aa: CASSEKTSGVGTDTQYF
cdr3_nt: TGTGCCAGCAGTGAGAAGACTAGCGGGGTAGGGACAGATACGCAGTATTTT

d_call: TRBD1
clone_size: once
j_call: TRBJ2-4
cdr3_length: 15
v_call: TRBV2
cdr3_aa: CASSLQGAGKNIQYF
cdr3_nt: TGTGCCAGCAGCTTACAGGGGGCTGGCAAAAACATTCAGTACTTC

d_call: TRBD2
clone_size: -
j_call: TRBJ2-5
cdr3_length: 18
v_call: TRBV7-9
cdr3_aa: CASSFTVATSLFQETQYF
cdr3_nt: TGTGCCAGCAGCTTTACAGTTGCGACTAGCCTATTCCAAGAGACCCAGTACTTC

d_call: TRBD1
clone_size: -
j_call: TRBJ2-4
cdr3_length: 15
v_call: TRBV6-5
cdr3_aa: CASKSNRGAKNIQYF
cdr3_nt: TGTGCCAGCAAAAGTAACAGGGGAGCCAAAAACATTCAGTACTTC

d_call: -
clone_size: -
j_call: TRBJ2-2
cdr3_length: 14
v_call: TRBV3-1/TRBV3-2
cdr3_aa: CASRPQDNTGELFF
cdr3_nt: TGTGCCAGCAGGCCACAGGATAACACCGGGGAGCTGTTTTTT

d_call: -
clone_size: -
j_call: TRBJ2-4
cdr3_length: 11
v_call: TRBV29-1
cdr3_aa: CSVEDSWIQYF
cdr3_nt: TGCAGCGTTGAGGACAGTTGGATTCAGTACTTC

d_call: -
clone_size: -
j_call: TRBJ1-2
cdr3_length: 15
v_call: TRBV7-8
cdr3_aa: CASSLLRGSNYGYTF
cdr3_nt: TGTGCCAGCAGCTTACTTAGGGGCTCAAACTATGGCTACACCTTC

d_call: -
clone_size: -
j_call: TRBJ2-1
cdr3_length: 18
v_call: TRBV24-1
cdr3_aa: CATSSSLLGGSWHNEQFF
cdr3_nt: TGTGCCACCAGTTCCTCCCTCTTAGGGGGGAGCTGGCACAATGAGCAGTTCTTC

d_call: -
clone_size: -
j_call: TRBJ1-3
cdr3_length: 16
v_call: TRBV13
cdr3_aa: CASSDHNRVSGNTIYF
cdr3_nt: TGTGCCAGCAGCGATCACAACAGGGTCTCTGGAAACACCATATATTTT

d_call: -
clone_size: -
j_call: TRBJ2-3
cdr3_length: 15
v_call: TRBV30
cdr3_aa: CAGGPKLALTDTQYF
cdr3_nt: TGTGCCGGAGGGCCCAAGCTGGCCTTGACAGATACGCAGTATTTT

d_call: TRBD1
clone_size: -
j_call: TRBJ2-7
cdr3_length: 12
v_call: TRBV2
cdr3_aa: CASSGRGQGQYF
cdr3_nt: TGTGCCAGCAGTGGCAGGGGGCAGGGGCAGTACTTC

d_call: TRBD2
clone_size: -
j_call: TRBJ2-1
cdr3_length: 15
v_call: TRBV6-1
cdr3_aa: CASSESSGRENEQFF
cdr3_nt: TGTGCCAGCAGTGAATCCAGCGGGAGGGAGAATGAGCAGTTCTTC

d_call: TRBD2
clone_size: -
j_call: TRBJ2-7
cdr3_length: 14
v_call: TRBV30
cdr3_aa: CAWSNAGGANEQYF
cdr3_nt: TGTGCCTGGAGTAACGCGGGAGGGGCCAACGAGCAGTACTTC

d_call: TRBD1
clone_size: -
j_call: TRBJ1-2
cdr3_length: 14
v_call: TRBV5-4
cdr3_aa: CASNTGQGIYGYTF
cdr3_nt: TGTGCCAGCAACACGGGACAGGGCATCTATGGCTACACCTTC

d_call: -
clone_size: -
j_call: TRBJ1-6
cdr3_length: 13
v_call: TRBV7-9
cdr3_aa: CASSLGASSPLHF
cdr3_nt: TGTGCCAGCAGCTTAGGTGCCTCTTCACCCCTCCACTTT

d_call: -
clone_size: -
j_call: TRBJ1-1
cdr3_length: 13
v_call: TRBV19
cdr3_aa: CASSIDTNTEAFF
cdr3_nt: TGTGCCAGTAGTATCGACACAAACACTGAAGCTTTCTTT

d_call: -
clone_size: -
j_call: TRBJ2-2
cdr3_length: 16
v_call: TRBV11-2
cdr3_aa: CASSLDVGVKSGELFF
cdr3_nt: TGTGCCAGCAGCTTAGATGTAGGGGTCAAATCCGGGGAGCTGTTTTTT

d_call: -
clone_size: -
j_call: TRBJ2-1
cdr3_length: 15
v_call: TRBV7-8
cdr3_aa: CASSLGGGTYNEQFF
cdr3_nt: TGTGCCAGCAGCTTAGGAGGAGGCACCTACAATGAGCAGTTCTTC

d_call: -
clone_size: once
j_call: TRBJ2-7
cdr3_length: 16
v_call: TRBV24-1
cdr3_aa: CATSEHSAGTTYEQYF
cdr3_nt: TGTGCCACCAGTGAGCATTCCGCCGGGACAACCTACGAGCAGTACTTC

d_call: -
clone_size: -
j_call: TRBJ2-7
cdr3_length: 14
v_call: TRBV11-1
cdr3_aa: CASSLQDTSYEQYF
cdr3_nt: TGTGCCAGCAGCTTACAGGACACGTCCTACGAGCAGTACTTC

d_call: TRBD1
clone_size: -
j_call: TRBJ2-7
cdr3_length: 16
v_call: TRBV19
cdr3_aa: CASSTRDRYSSYEQYF
cdr3_nt: TGTGCCAGTAGCACGAGGGACAGATACAGCTCCTACGAGCAGTACTTC

d_call: -
clone_size: -
j_call: TRBJ2-7
cdr3_length: 13
v_call: TRBV27
cdr3_aa: CASSFGAFGEQYF
cdr3_nt: TGTGCCAGCAGTTTCGGGGCCTTTGGGGAGCAGTACTTC

d_call: -
clone_size: -
j_call: TRBJ1-4
cdr3_length: 16
v_call: TRBV4-1
cdr3_aa: CASSQVASEINEKLFF
cdr3_nt: TGCGCCAGCAGCCAAGTTGCATCCGAAATAAATGAAAAACTGTTTTTT

d_call: -
clone_size: -
j_call: TRBJ1-1
cdr3_length: 14
v_call: TRBV11-3
cdr3_aa: CASSLAGLNTEAFF
cdr3_nt: TGTGCCAGCAGCTTAGCGGGACTGAACACTGAAGCTTTCTTT

d_call: -
clone_size: once
j_call: TRBJ1-1
cdr3_length: 14
v_call: TRBV29-1
cdr3_aa: CSVEQILMNTEAFF
cdr3_nt: TGCAGCGTTGAACAGATCCTCATGAACACTGAAGCTTTCTTT

d_call: -
clone_size: -
j_call: TRBJ1-1
cdr3_length: 14
v_call: TRBV2
cdr3_aa: CAIPKQGGNTEAFF
cdr3_nt: TGTGCCATCCCCAAACAGGGCGGGAACACTGAAGCTTTCTTT

d_call: -
clone_size: -
j_call: TRBJ2-1
cdr3_length: 15
v_call: TRBV5-4
cdr3_aa: CASSLWTRGTNEQFF
cdr3_nt: TGTGCCAGCAGCTTGTGGACCCGGGGGACCAATGAGCAGTTCTTC

d_call: TRBD2
clone_size: -
j_call: TRBJ2-1
cdr3_length: 15
v_call: TRBV7-3
cdr3_aa: CASSLGAGGINEQFF
cdr3_nt: TGTGCCAGCAGCTTGGGAGCGGGAGGAATCAATGAGCAGTTCTTC

d_call: -
clone_size: once
j_call: TRBJ2-7
cdr3_length: 13
v_call: TRBV4-1
cdr3_aa: CASSPKDSYEQYF
cdr3_nt: TGCGCCAGCAGCCCCAAGGACAGCTACGAGCAGTACTTC

d_call: -
clone_size: -
j_call: TRBJ2-1
cdr3_length: 19
v_call: TRBV30
cdr3_aa: CAWSEVGRLVWSPYNEQFF
cdr3_nt: TGTGCCTGGAGTGAAGTGGGTAGACTAGTCTGGAGCCCCTACAATGAGCAGTTCTTC

d_call: -
clone_size: -
j_call: TRBJ2-7
cdr3_length: 16
v_call: TRBV4-1
cdr3_aa: CASSQERGAGSYEQYF
cdr3_nt: TGCGCCAGCAGCCAAGAAAGGGGGGCAGGATCCTACGAGCAGTACTTC

d_call: -
clone_size: -
j_call: TRBJ1-1
cdr3_length: 13
v_call: TRBV7-6
cdr3_aa: CASSTGWGTEAFF
cdr3_nt: TGTGCCAGCAGCACAGGGTGGGGCACTGAAGCTTTCTTT

d_call: -
clone_size: -
j_call: TRBJ1-1
cdr3_length: 14
v_call: TRBV24-1
cdr3_aa: CATSETGGKGRAFF
cdr3_nt: TGTGCCACCAGTGAAACCGGGGGAAAAGGTAGAGCTTTCTTT

d_call: -
clone_size: -
j_call: TRBJ2-1
cdr3_length: 16
v_call: TRBV4-1
cdr3_aa: CASSQGQRSSYNEQFF
cdr3_nt: TGCGCCAGCAGCCAAGGACAGCGGAGCTCCTACAATGAGCAGTTCTTC

d_call: -
clone_size: -
j_call: TRBJ2-7
cdr3_length: 13
v_call: TRBV5-6
cdr3_aa: CASSLGASYEQYF
cdr3_nt: TGTGCCAGCAGCTTAGGCGCTTCCTACGAGCAGTACTTC

d_call: -
clone_size: -
j_call: TRBJ1-2
cdr3_length: 12
v_call: TRBV6-5
cdr3_aa: CARGPRDYGYTF
cdr3_nt: TGTGCCCGAGGTCCCAGGGACTATGGCTACACCTTC

d_call: TRBD2
clone_size: -
j_call: TRBJ2-7
cdr3_length: 15
v_call: TRBV4-1
cdr3_aa: CASSHPGTSFNEQYF
cdr3_nt: TGCGCCAGCAGCCATCCCGGGACTAGCTTCAACGAGCAGTACTTC

d_call: -
clone_size: -
j_call: TRBJ2-7
cdr3_length: 12
v_call: TRBV2
cdr3_aa: CASSLLPYEQYF
cdr3_nt: TGTGCCAGCAGTCTACTACCATACGAGCAGTACTTC

d_call: TRBD1
clone_size: -
j_call: TRBJ1-1
cdr3_length: 15
v_call: TRBV9
cdr3_aa: CASSPRDRGTTEAFF
cdr3_nt: TGTGCCAGCAGCCCCCGGGACAGGGGTACCACTGAAGCTTTCTTT

d_call: TRBD1
clone_size: once
j_call: TRBJ1-5
cdr3_length: 15
v_call: TRBV6-5
cdr3_aa: CASSPTTGLNQPQHF
cdr3_nt: TGTGCCAGCAGCCCCACGACAGGGCTGAATCAGCCCCAGCATTTT

d_call: -
clone_size: few
j_call: TRBJ1-3
cdr3_length: 15
v_call: TRBV7-7
cdr3_aa: CASSSTGSSGNTIYF
cdr3_nt: TGTGCTAGCAGCTCTACAGGGTCTTCGGGAAACACCATATATTTT

d_call: -
clone_size: -
j_call: TRBJ2-1
cdr3_length: 15
v_call: TRBV5-1
cdr3_aa: CASSSLAEAYNEQFF
cdr3_nt: TGCGCCAGCAGCTCCTTAGCGGAGGCCTACAATGAGCAGTTCTTC

d_call: -
clone_size: -
j_call: TRBJ2-5
cdr3_length: 15
v_call: TRBV5-1
cdr3_aa: CASRGSGTSEETQYF
cdr3_nt: TGCGCCAGCAGGGGATCCGGGACATCTGAAGAGACCCAGTACTTC

d_call: -
clone_size: -
j_call: TRBJ2-5
cdr3_length: 14
v_call: TRBV5-4
cdr3_aa: CASSLRSSGETQYF
cdr3_nt: TGTGCCAGCAGCTTGAGGAGCTCGGGAGAGACCCAGTACTTC

d_call: -
clone_size: once
j_call: TRBJ2-3
cdr3_length: 16
v_call: TRBV2
cdr3_aa: CASKGEGLSSTDTQYF
cdr3_nt: TGTGCCAGCAAGGGCGAGGGGCTTTCTAGCACAGATACGCAGTATTTT

d_call: TRBD1
clone_size: few
j_call: TRBJ1-2
cdr3_length: 16
v_call: TRBV19
cdr3_aa: CASSGDRDLPSYGYTF
cdr3_nt: TGTGCCAGTAGTGGGGACAGGGACCTTCCGAGCTATGGCTACACCTTC

d_call: TRBD1
clone_size: -
j_call: TRBJ1-3
cdr3_length: 13
v_call: TRBV28
cdr3_aa: CASSSGGGNTIYF
cdr3_nt: TGTGCCAGCAGTTCAGGGGGTGGAAACACCATATATTTT

d_call: TRBD1
clone_size: -
j_call: TRBJ2-1
cdr3_length: 15
v_call: TRBV5-1
cdr3_aa: CASSSSGRDSNEQFF
cdr3_nt: TGCGCCAGCAGTTCCAGCGGCCGGGACAGCAATGAGCAGTTCTTC